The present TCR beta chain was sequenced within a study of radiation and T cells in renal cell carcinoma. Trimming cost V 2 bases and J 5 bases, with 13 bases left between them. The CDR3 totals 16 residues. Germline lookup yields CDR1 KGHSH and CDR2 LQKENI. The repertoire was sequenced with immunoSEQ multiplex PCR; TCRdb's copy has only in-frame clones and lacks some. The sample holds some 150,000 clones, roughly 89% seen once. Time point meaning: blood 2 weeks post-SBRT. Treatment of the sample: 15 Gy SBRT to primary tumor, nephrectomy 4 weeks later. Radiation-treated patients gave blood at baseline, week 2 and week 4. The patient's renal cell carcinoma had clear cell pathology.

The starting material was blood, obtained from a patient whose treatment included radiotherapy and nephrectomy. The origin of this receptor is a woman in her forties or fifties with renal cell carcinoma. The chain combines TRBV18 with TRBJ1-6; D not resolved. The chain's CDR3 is CASSPGQPNHNSPLHF. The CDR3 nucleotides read TGTGCCAGCTCACCAGGCCAACCAAACCATAATTCACCCCTCCACTTT.